This T cell receptor beta chain was obtained from a study of tissue T cells after allogeneic stem cell transplantation. The repertoire was sequenced with immunoSEQ multiplex PCR; TCRdb's copy has only in-frame clones and lacks some. The table includes 9,500 to 15,000 clones, 70% detected once. This clone was seen a few times. No antigen is known for it. Germline V gives CDR1 WNHNN, CDR2 SYGVQD (reference sequence). Trimming removed 0 bases from V and 1 base from J, with 6 bases in between. This CDR3 is built from 14 residues. General study points: Only a limited share of tissue TCRs appeared in blood or spleen.

The sequence was collected from a woman between 18 and 50 years old with breast cancer. Sequencing used tissue from the right colon, obtained at autopsy. This chain uses TRBV10-1 with TRBJ1-2; D is unresolved. The CDR3 is CASSESSHNYGYTF. As DNA, the CDR3 is TGCGCCAGCAGTGAGTCGTCCCATAACTATGGCTACACCTTC.